This T cell receptor beta chain was sequenced for a study of T cell repertoires in cytomegalovirus infection. Study summary: Public TCR beta signatures provided an indication of both CMV infection and a matching HLA type.

Findings of the study overall: Cumulative public TCR beta family frequency identified carriers of CMV plus the relevant HLA. Ex vivo, HLA-C-restricted CMV-specific TCR beta clonotypes prevailed over the rest of the response.

TCRdb processed the reads anew with MiXCR; each CDR3 protein has one entry. The repertoire consists of 510,000 or so distinct CDR3 sequences, with 26% occurring once and the leading ten covering roughly 13%. The germline gives CDR1 SGHTA, CDR2 FQGNSA. The CDR3 loop spans 14 amino acids. With 3 bases removed from V and 2 bases from J, the gap between germline ends came to 9 bases. The sample holds many counts of this clonotype. The antigen is undetermined. Material for sequencing was PBMCs. This chain uses TRBV7-2 with TRBJ2-3, with unresolved D. The clonotype originates from a human donor in good health (CMV status not recorded). Some clones in this sample may be carry-over from other donors' samples. For the CDR3, the DNA is TGTGCCAGCAGCTTGAAGGAAAACACAGATACGCAGTATTTT. This gives the protein CASSLKENTDTQYF.